This TCR beta chain was sequenced during a study of shared clonotypes between healthy human individuals. Overall study findings and caveats: In contrast to clonotypes shared by all four donors, non-shared clonotypes had lower generation probabilities. Memory subsets generally showed lower estimated richness than naive subsets.

Note on this clone: Its antigen is not known.

The assay was immunoSEQ multiplex PCR, and TCRdb's table has in-frame clones only and misses some. The data contain more than 2,000,000 clones, 93% of them singletons. The CDR3 length is 16 residues. In germline, CDR1 is SGHTA, CDR2 FQGNSA. Trimming removed 0 bases at V and 5 bases at J, with 16 bases between. V is TRBV7-2 and J is TRBJ1-2; possibly TRBD1 for D (5 bases). The sequence derives from a man younger than 30 in good health. Some clones in this sample may be carry-over from other donors' samples. The sample comprised naive CD4+ T cells from PBMCs. Stated subset: CD45RA+ positively selected. CDR3 amino acids: CASSLARQGWLYGYTF. In DNA, the CDR3 is TGTGCCAGCAGCTTAGCGCGGCAGGGTTGGTTGTATGGCTACACCTTC. The full variable domain, with the rest looked up from reference TRBV7-2 and TRBJ1-2, is GAGVSQSPSNKVTEKGKDVELRCDPISGHTALYWYRQSLGQGLEFLIYFQGNSAPDKSGLPSDRFSAERTGGSVSTLTIQRTQQEDSAVYLCASSLARQGWLYGYTFGSGTRLTVV.